The clone carrying this T cell receptor beta chain has more than one count but fewer than ten. This CDR3 is 16 amino acids long. CDR1 and CDR2 from the germline V gene are SGDLS and YYNGEE. With V trimmed by 0 bases and J by 3 bases, 8 bases remained unmatched. This sample was included in a study of T-cell reconstitution after alpha-beta-depleted transplantation in children. The library targeted TCRbeta and was prepared with unique molecular identifiers. TCRdb re-called the PCR reads with MiXCR, one entry per CDR3 protein. The table lists about 980,000 distinct CDR3 sequences, 25% to 35% of them singletons.

The source is a boy under two years old who had a stem cell transplant for SCID, so the T cells may come from the graft donor. The sequences come from PBMCs, mostly from graft donor cells, collected 360 days after TCRalphabeta/CD19-depleted stem cell transplant. The genes are TRBV9 and TRBJ2-5; 7 bases line up with TRBD1. CDR3: CASSVEEVGGEETQYF. As DNA, the CDR3 is TGTGCCAGCAGCGTAGAGGAGGTAGGGGGCGAAGAGACCCAGTACTTC.